The entry that follows covers one T cell receptor beta chain sequence. This clonotype turned up a few times. Its antigen has not been determined. One base away there is no much larger clone; base qualities are not given. This entry belongs to a study of blood T cells in healthy people across ages (dated by TCRdb to the mid-2010s). General notes on the study: In model experiments, template switching captured about one uniquely barcoded TCR beta cDNA molecule for every two T cells. Age-related changes in TCR beta repertoire diversity were measured in the study by deep sequencing normalized with unique cDNA molecular identifiers. Donors were grouped into four age groups: young (average approximately 15 years), middle-aged (about 40), aged (about 60) and long-lived (just over 80). To avoid experimental bias, donors of different ages were distributed randomly across sequencing lanes. Using the same blood draw, the study looked at two additional independent replicas of 1 million unique cDNA reads for two donors, one aged 18 to 29 and the other aged 80 or older. On the study overall, not on this receptor specifically: Because donor CMV infection status was unknown, age-related changes in expanded clonotypes were potentially confounded. Because profiling used bulk unsorted PBMCs, naive and antigen-experienced compartments could not be compared conclusively. Total diversity estimates from one million sequenced T cells were considered lower bounds and underestimates. As age increased, observed TCR beta diversity per million T cells dropped in a roughly linear way, and a significant reduction was already evident by age 40. Compared with the aged group, the long-lived group had more naive CD4+ T cells, fewer expanded clones and increased TCR diversity, a pattern suggesting age selection. There was a strong correlation between observed TCR beta diversity and the percentage of naive T cells measured by flow cytometry.

The library was made by 5' RACE. Sequenced using an Illumina HiSeq 2500. The second PCR ran for roughly 6 to 11 cycles and used a J-beta primer mix along with a sample-barcoded 5' primer. A unique molecular identifier was introduced onto each TCR beta cDNA molecule by a template-switch 5' adaptor carrying 12 random nucleotides. Each sample yielded at least 2.5 million CDR3-containing paired-end reads. All of the RNA was converted into first-strand cDNA using the Mint cDNA synthesis kit, with a TRBC-specific oligonucleotide serving as the primer. After uracil-DNA glycosylase treatment, a first 18-cycle PCR used universal primers M1SS and BC2_uni_R on all cDNA. The published analysis was carried out like this. Each sample was normalized by randomly selecting 1 million high-quality reads, each carrying a distinct molecular identifier. Reads sharing molecular identifiers were discarded rather than binned into consensus sequences. CDR3 identification, clonotype clustering and error correction used MiTCR with a Q25 quality threshold and the strictest error-elimination algorithm. A nonparametric unseen species model with Euler transformation was used to estimate lower-bound total TCR beta diversity. Clones were called with MiXCR by TCRdb after fastp trimmed the public reads at Q25, and only in-frame beta chains were retained. Each CDR3 protein gets just one entry, which takes the most common genes and DNA from the rows behind it. These V and J calls derive from TCRdb rather than the authors' analysis. For this sample there are about 1.1 million distinct CDR3 sequences; about two fifths appear just once. The top ten hold less than 15% of the sample.

The germline V end is reduced by 0 bases and the J end by 1 base; junction bases left unmatched: 7. CDR1 and CDR2 are drawn from the germline V gene: MNHNS, SASEGT. The CDR3 numbers 17 residues from cysteine through phenylalanine. Only CDR3 DNA is held: 51 bases, read in frame from base 1. The donors were a few dozen Caucasian individuals from Russia, aged roughly 6 to 90 years, who were systemically healthy. Each donor gave approximately 9.4 milliliters of peripheral blood, drawn into EDTA-treated Vacutainer tubes. Ficoll-Paque density-gradient centrifugation was used to isolate PBMCs, with at least 7 million per sample. Total RNA, at least 6 micrograms per sample, was extracted from PBMCs with Trizol reagent. For every donor, flow cytometry on a PBMC aliquot measured the percentage of naive CD45RAhigh/CD27high T cells.

The receptor chain draws on TRBV6-1 and TRBJ1-2; TRBD1 matches 8 bases in the middle. Source material: blood. The sequence came from a young man in good health. The nucleotides read TGTGCCAGCAGTGAAGCGGATGGGACAGGCTATAACTATGGCTACACCTTC. Its translation reads: CASSEADGTGYNYGYTF.